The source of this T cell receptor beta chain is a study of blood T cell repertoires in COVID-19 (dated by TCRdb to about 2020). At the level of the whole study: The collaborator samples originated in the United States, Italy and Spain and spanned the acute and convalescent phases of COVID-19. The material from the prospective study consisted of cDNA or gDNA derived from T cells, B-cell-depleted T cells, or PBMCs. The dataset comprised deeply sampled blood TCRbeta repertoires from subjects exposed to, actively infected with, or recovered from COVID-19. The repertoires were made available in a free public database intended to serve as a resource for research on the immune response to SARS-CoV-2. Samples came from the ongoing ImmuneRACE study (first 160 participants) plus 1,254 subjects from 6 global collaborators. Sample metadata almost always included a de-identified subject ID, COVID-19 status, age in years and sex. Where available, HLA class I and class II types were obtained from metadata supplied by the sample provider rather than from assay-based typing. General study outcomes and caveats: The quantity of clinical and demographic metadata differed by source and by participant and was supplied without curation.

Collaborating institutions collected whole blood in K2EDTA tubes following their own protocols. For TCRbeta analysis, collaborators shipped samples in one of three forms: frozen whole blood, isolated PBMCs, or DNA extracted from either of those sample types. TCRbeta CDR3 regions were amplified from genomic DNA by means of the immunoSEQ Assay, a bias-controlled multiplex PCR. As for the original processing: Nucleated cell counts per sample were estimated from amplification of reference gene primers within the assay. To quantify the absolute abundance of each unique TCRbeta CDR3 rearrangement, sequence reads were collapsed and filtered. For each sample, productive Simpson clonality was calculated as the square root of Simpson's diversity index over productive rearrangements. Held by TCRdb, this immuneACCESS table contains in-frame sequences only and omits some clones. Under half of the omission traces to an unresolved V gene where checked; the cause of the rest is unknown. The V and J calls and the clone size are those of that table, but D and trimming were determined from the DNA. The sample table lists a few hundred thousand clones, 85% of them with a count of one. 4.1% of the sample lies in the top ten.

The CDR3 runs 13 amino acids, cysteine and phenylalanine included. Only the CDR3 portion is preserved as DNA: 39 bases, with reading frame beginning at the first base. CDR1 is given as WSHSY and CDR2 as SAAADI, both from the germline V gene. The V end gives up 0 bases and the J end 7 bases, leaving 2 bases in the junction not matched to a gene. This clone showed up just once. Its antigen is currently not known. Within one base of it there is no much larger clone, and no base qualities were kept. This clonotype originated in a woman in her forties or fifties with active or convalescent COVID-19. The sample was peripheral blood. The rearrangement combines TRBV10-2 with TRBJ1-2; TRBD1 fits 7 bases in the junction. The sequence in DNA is TGCGCCAGCAGTGAGTCTAACAGGGGTGGCTACACCTTC. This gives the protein CASSESNRGGYTF.